This TCR beta chain is from a study of OX40 agonist ivuxolimab in advanced cancers. Overall study context: Every 2 weeks, patients got intravenous ivuxolimab at one of six dose levels (0.01-10 mg/kg).

Clones were sequenced by immunoSEQ multiplex PCR, and TCRdb holds only the in-frame ones, with some missing. The data contain 65,000 to 90,000 clones, 90% to 95% of them singletons. Comment on this clone: As yet, its antigen is unknown.

Study-wide results and limits: The investigators did not determine what antigen specificity the expanded peripheral T cells had.

Trimming took off 0 bases at V and 0 bases at J, with 15 bases between the two ends. Germline V lookup: CDR1 SGDLS, CDR2 YYNGEE. The CDR3 is 18 residues long. This specimen consisted of CD4+ or CD8+ T cells sorted from blood, obtained in a trial of the OX40 agonist ivuxolimab. The sequence derives from an adult with an advanced solid tumor such as melanoma, head and neck, liver or kidney cancer. V is TRBV9 and J is TRBJ2-2; D not certain. The CDR3 here is CASSVEGRIPTNTGELFF. Here the CDR3 DNA reads TGTGCCAGCAGCGTAGAGGGCAGAATACCCACGAACACCGGGGAGCTGTTTTTT.